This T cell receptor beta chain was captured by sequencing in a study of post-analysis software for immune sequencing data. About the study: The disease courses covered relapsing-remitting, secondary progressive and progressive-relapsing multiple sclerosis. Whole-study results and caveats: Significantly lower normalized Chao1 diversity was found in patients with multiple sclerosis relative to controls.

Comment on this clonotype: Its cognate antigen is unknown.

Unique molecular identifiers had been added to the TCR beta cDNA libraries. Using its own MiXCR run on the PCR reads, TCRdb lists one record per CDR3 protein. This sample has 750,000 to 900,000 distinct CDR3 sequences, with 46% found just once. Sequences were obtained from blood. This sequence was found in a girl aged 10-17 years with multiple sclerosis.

The CDR3 sequence is CAISLGGNPGEQFF. The DNA of the CDR3 is TGTGCCATTTCCCTCGGGGGGAATCCCGGTGAGCAGTTCTTC. The rearrangement joins TRBV10-3 to TRBJ2-1, with 7 nucleotides matching TRBD2. The CDR3 has 14 amino acids. Germline V gene sequence: CDR1 ENHRY, CDR2 SYGVKD. V shed 9 bases and J 9 bases; nucleotides not matched to a gene: 14.